Below are 21 T cell receptor beta chains sequenced from a single sample in a study of blood T cell repertoires in COVID-19. Generated by immunoSEQ multiplex PCR, the TCRdb table keeps only in-frame clones and is missing some. The sample has under 150,000 clones, 75% to 90% seen once. Specimen: peripheral blood. Source of these receptors: a man over 45 with active COVID-19.

J is TRBJ2-7 and V is TRBV11-2, with D possibly being TRBD2 (5 bases). The CDR3 is made up of 14 amino acids. The germline CDR1 and CDR2 sequences are SGHAT and FQNNGV. V lost 0 bases, J lost 4 bases, and 10 bases lay in between. The CDR3 spells CASSLDSSGYEQYF. The CDR3 nucleotides are TGTGCCAGCAGCTTAGATAGCAGCGGATACGAGCAGTACTTC.

The J gene is TRBJ1-5, the V gene TRBV27; D unclear. CDR1 is MNHEY and CDR2 is SMNVEV in the germline V gene (reference sequence). The germline V and J ends were trimmed by 3 bases and 4 bases, with 13 bases remaining between them. The CDR3 is made up of 15 amino acids. The CDR3 region has the DNA TGTGCCAGCAGTTTGACAACACGAGGGAATCAGCCCCAGCATTTT. Amino acid sequence: CASSLTTRGNQPQHF.

Many counts were recorded for this clone. The chain links TRBV10-1 to TRBJ2-5; TRBD2 matches at 10 bases. The CDR3 is 16 amino acids. J gave up 4 bases and V 2 bases, and 7 bases lay outside the gene matches. Germline V CDR1 and CDR2: WNHNN, SYGVQD (reference sequence). This chain's CDR3 is CASSEASGGSRETQYF. Here the CDR3 DNA reads TGCGCCAGCAGTGAGGCTAGCGGGGGTTCTCGAGAGACCCAGTACTTC.

This rearrangement joins TRBV2 to TRBJ2-7, with D maybe TRBD1 (6 bases). This CDR3 comprises 16 residues. V was pared by 6 bases and J by 0 bases, with 18 bases between. CDR1 is SNHLY and CDR2 is FYNNEI in the germline V gene. CDR3 nucleotide sequence: TGTGCCAGCAGCAGATTCCGGGACATTTACTCCTACGAGCAGTACTTC. It translates to CASSRFRDIYSYEQYF.

This chain uses TRBV7-9 with TRBJ1-1; TRBD1 might be the D (5 bases). V lost 6 bases to trimming and J lost 4 bases, with 15 bases between them. The CDR3 has 14 amino acids. The germline CDR1 and CDR2 sequences are SEHNR and FQNEAQ (reference sequence). CDR3 sequence reads: CASSSWRGGTEAFF. The CDR3 coding sequence is TGTGCCAGCAGTAGCTGGCGGGGCGGCACTGAAGCTTTCTTT. Filled out from reference TRBV7-9 and TRBJ1-1, the complete variable domain reads DTGVSQNPRHKITKRGQNVTFRCDPISEHNRLYWYRQTLGQGPEFLTYFQNEAQLEKSRLLSDRFSAERPKGSFSTLEIQRTEQGDSAMYLCASSSWRGGTEAFFGQGTRLTVV.

V and J are TRBV7-6 and TRBJ1-3; D is possibly TRBD1 (6 bases). CDR3 length: 16 amino acids. Germline loops: CDR1 SGHVS, CDR2 FNYEAQ. Trimming shortened V by 5 bases and J by 1 base, and 15 bases separated the two germline ends. This CDR3 reads CASSPREGGSGNTIYF. CDR3 in DNA: TGTGCCAGCAGCCCCAGGGAGGGGGGGTCTGGAAACACCATATATTTT.

The V and J genes are TRBV6-6 and TRBJ1-2, with 8 bases that match TRBD1. Losses at the gene ends were 2 bases for V and 3 bases for J; bases not matched to a gene: 2. The V gene's germline CDR1 is MNHNY and CDR2 SVGAGI (reference sequence). CDR3 size: 14 residues. This chain's CDR3 is CASSYLTGDYGYTF. The DNA of the CDR3 is TGTGCCAGCAGTTACCTGACAGGGGACTATGGCTACACCTTC.

Comment on this clone: At one end, the junction sequence differs from germline, possibly due to a read error. The chain joins TRBV4-1 to TRBJ2-7; 8 bases match TRBD2. Germline lookup yields CDR1 MGHRA and CDR2 YSYEKL. The CDR3 spans 15 residues. CDR3 bases: TGCGCCAGCAGCCAAAGCCCTGCTAGCGGGCGTACCCGGCTCTTC. This codes for CASSQSPASGRTRLF.

This clone came up many times. This chain joins TRBV9 and TRBJ1-1; D is unclear. In germline, CDR1 is SGDLS, CDR2 YYNGEE. The CDR3 length is 13 residues. Trimming cost V 7 bases and J 5 bases, with 15 bases left between them. The CDR3 sequence: CASGGGVGTEAFF. Here the CDR3 DNA reads TGTGCCAGCGGAGGAGGCGTTGGGACTGAAGCTTTCTTT. The complete variable domain, with remaining parts taken from reference TRBV9 and TRBJ1-1, reads DSGVTQTPKHLITATGQRVTLRCSPRSGDLSVYWYQQSLDQGLQFLIQYYNGEERAKGNILERFSAQQFPDLHSELNLSSLELGDSALYFCASGGGVGTEAFFGQGTRLTVV.

Concerning this clone itself: A read error may produce the germline difference seen at one junction end. This chain uses TRBV28 with TRBJ2-5; 10 positions match TRBD2. There are 14 residues in the CDR3. From germline, CDR1 is MDHEN and CDR2 SYDVKM. The CDR3, as DNA: TGTACCAGCAACCTAGCGGGGGCCCTTGAGACCCAGTACTTC. It is translated as CTSNLAGALETQYF.

The chain has TRBV5-4 and TRBJ1-1, with D possibly being TRBD1 (5 bases). The V gene lost 3 bases and the J gene lost 10 bases, with 13 bases spanning the gap. CDR3 length: 12 residues. Per the germline V gene, CDR1 is SGHNT and CDR2 is YYREEE (reference sequence). In DNA form, the CDR3 reads TGTGCCAGCAGCTCTCTGGACACGGGAGCTTTCTTT. This translates into CASSSLDTGAFF.

The V and J genes are TRBV7-9 and TRBJ1-1; 7 bases agree with TRBD1. CDR3 length: 12 residues. Looked up from germline, CDR1 is SEHNR and CDR2 is FQNEAQ (reference sequence). The J segment lost 7 bases and the V segment lost 3 bases, leaving 2 bases of the junction unmatched. The CDR3 here is CASSLRQGEAFF. As DNA, the CDR3 is TGTGCCAGCAGCTTGCGACAGGGTGAAGCTTTCTTT.

The chain couples TRBV15 to TRBJ2-2; D is ambiguous. Germline assignment: CDR1 LNHNV and CDR2 YYDKDF (reference sequence). The CDR3 has 14 residues. V gave up 0 bases and J gave up 1 base, with 3 bases separating them. The CDR3 protein is CATSRDRNTGELFF. CDR3 DNA: TGTGCCACCAGCAGAGACAGGAACACCGGGGAGCTGTTTTTT.

The chain combines TRBV7-8 with TRBJ1-5, with 7 bases lining up with TRBD1. The J segment lost 5 bases and the V segment lost 0 bases, leaving 4 bases of the junction unmatched. CDR3 length: 15 residues. The germline CDR1 and CDR2 sequences are SGHVS and FQNEAQ. CDR3 amino acids: CASSLAGGGYQPQHF. CDR3 coding DNA: TGTGCCAGCAGCTTAGCAGGGGGCGGTTATCAGCCCCAGCATTTT.

The V gene is TRBV6-5, the J gene TRBJ2-3; 8 bases line up with TRBD2. The CDR3 totals 14 residues. After removal of 10 bases from V and 1 base from J, the junction contained 7 bases not matched to a gene. CDR1 and CDR2 (germline): MNHEY, SVGAGI. The CDR3 DNA is TGTGCCACCTCGCGGGGGGCCGGCACAGATACGCAGTATTTT. This gives the protein CATSRGAGTDTQYF.

This clone was detected once. This rearrangement joins TRBV10-3 to TRBJ2-2, with 7 bases that match TRBD1. V was pared by 6 bases and J by 4 bases, with 14 bases of the junction left unmatched. The germline gives CDR1 ENHRY, CDR2 SYGVKD. CDR3 length: 17 amino acids. The CDR3 loop reads CAISFGTVVRGTGELFF. For the CDR3, the DNA is TGTGCCATCAGCTTCGGGACAGTAGTTCGTGGCACCGGGGAGCTGTTTTTT.

Concerning this clone: One end of the junction varies from germline; a read error may be responsible. The chain is built from TRBV7-8 and TRBJ1-2; D is undetermined. Germline-derived CDR1 and CDR2 are SGHVS and FQNEAQ. The CDR3 has 15 amino acids. The CDR3 region is CASSLGPHSTYGYTF. The CDR3 region has the DNA TGTGCCAGCAGTTTAGGCCCACACAGCACATATGGCTACACCTTC.

The chain recombines TRBV19 with TRBJ2-7, with D tentatively TRBD1 (6 bases). From germline, CDR1 is LNHDA and CDR2 SQIVND (reference sequence). With 3 bases removed from V and 3 bases from J, the gap between germline ends came to 21 bases. The CDR3 spans 17 residues. CDR3 sequence reads: CASSIPHTLTGHYEQYF. CDR3 DNA sequence: TGTGCCAGTAGTATTCCCCACACCTTGACAGGACACTACGAGCAGTACTTC.

This clone was detected only a few times. The chain uses TRBV5-4 and TRBJ2-1; 9 nucleotides agree with TRBD2. Germline loops: CDR1 SGHNT, CDR2 YYREEE (reference sequence). The CDR3 totals 15 residues. With V trimmed by 4 bases and J by 2 bases, 4 bases remained unmatched. CDR3 bases: TGTGCCAGCAGCAAATCTAGCGGGGCCTACAATGAGCAGTTCTTC. Translated, it gives CASSKSSGAYNEQFF.

As to this clone: Other DNA sequences from this sample encode an identical CDR3 as well. The chain has TRBV4-1 and TRBJ1-1, with a tentative D call TRBD1 (6 bases). V was cut by 8 bases and J by 0 bases, with 10 bases left in between. Germline CDR1 MGHRA, CDR2 YSYEKL. The CDR3 is made up of 13 amino acids. CDR3 bases: TGCGCCAGCTCTGGACAGCTGAACACTGAAGCTTTCTTT. It codes for CASSGQLNTEAFF.

The chain carries TRBV4-2 and TRBJ1-2; the D gene is possibly TRBD1 (6 bases). The V gene's germline CDR1 is LGHNA and CDR2 YNFKEQ. V was clipped by 3 bases and J by 5 bases, with 10 bases between them. The CDR3 has 13 residues. CDR3 sequence (DNA): TGTGCCAGCAGCCAGGAACAGGGTTATGGCTACACCTTC. It specifies CASSQEQGYGYTF.